Below, 29 T cell receptor beta chains from the same sample are listed, as sequenced in a study of tumor-infiltrating lymphocytes in primary liver carcinoma. The tissue used was unsorted bulk material of roughly 17-31 mg. RNA and DNA were co-extracted from it with the AllPrep DNA/RNA mini kit. A primer in the constant region served to generate TCR beta cDNA from 500 to 600 ng of total RNA. Employing slightly modified ARM-PCR, three nested multiplex PCR rounds were run, and these gave rise to the TCR beta libraries. In the first two PCR rounds, TRBV1-TRBV30 forward primers were paired with a C-beta reverse primer, and each round lasted nine to ten cycles. In TCRdb, the multiplex PCR reads were re-called with MiXCR into one record per CDR3 protein. This table holds tens of thousands of distinct CDR3 sequences, 60% to 85% found once. The sequencing input was liver tumor tissue from sampling region 5. The subset is: tumor region T5, tumor centre. The receptors stem from a man between 35 and 55 years old with primary liver carcinoma and hepatitis B virus infection.

About this clonotype: Given a much more abundant clone one base away, this may be a read error. This chain uses TRBV2 with TRBJ1-5; perhaps TRBD1 as D (6 bases). The germline V gene encodes CDR1 SNHLY and CDR2 FYNNEI. Trimming removed 6 bases from V and 2 bases from J, with 17 bases in between. This CDR3 has 16 amino acids. The CDR3 here is CASSADRFSGNQPQHF. The CDR3 DNA reads TGTGCCAGCAGCGCCGACAGGTTCTCTGGCAATCAGCCCCAGCATTTT.

This chain links TRBV28 with TRBJ2-3; D remains unclear. Trimming stripped 6 bases from V and 5 bases from J, with 21 bases between. Germline values: CDR1 MDHEN, CDR2 SYDVKM. This CDR3 is built from 16 residues. The CDR3 coding sequence is TGTGCCAGCAGCTCCGCAGTGACTTTCACGGGAGATACGCAGTATTTT. Its translation: CASSSAVTFTGDTQYF.

This clonotype was picked up many times. The rearrangement uses TRBV6-6 and TRBJ1-1; 9 positions agree with TRBD1. The V segment lost 5 bases and the J segment 2 bases; nucleotides outside the gene matches: 3. Germline-derived CDR1 and CDR2 are MNHNY and SVGAGI (reference sequence). This CDR3 is 14 amino acids long. This CDR3 is CASSPGQGNTEAFF. Here the CDR3 DNA reads TGTGCCAGCAGTCCGGGACAGGGTAACACTGAAGCTTTCTTT.

This clonotype appeared many times. The chain employs TRBV6-1 and TRBJ2-7; D is uncertain. Germline V CDR1 and CDR2: MNHNS, SASEGT. CDR3 length: 12 amino acids. V lost 2 bases and J 8 bases, leaving 10 bases between the germline ends. This CDR3 is CASSELVQKQYF. DNA for the CDR3: TGTGCCAGCAGTGAACTTGTGCAGAAGCAGTACTTC.

As regards this clonotype: This could be a read error, since a much larger clone is one nucleotide away. V usage is TRBV10-3 and J usage is TRBJ2-1; D call uncertain. The germline V gene encodes CDR1 ENHRY and CDR2 SYGVKD. The CDR3 is made up of 11 amino acids. The CDR3: CAIGEYNEQFF. The CDR3 region has the DNA TGTGCCATCGGTGAGTACAATGAGCAGTTCTTC.

The CDR3 region has the DNA TGTGCCAGCTCCAGACTAGCGGGAAGCACAGATACGCAGTATTTT. This encodes CASSRLAGSTDTQYF. The V call is TRBV2, the J call TRBJ2-3, with 11 positions matching TRBD2. The germline CDR1 and CDR2 sequences are SNHLY and FYNNEI. The CDR3 has 15 amino acids. The trim removed 8 bases at V and 0 bases at J, leaving 4 bases unmatched.

As regards this clonotype: One junction end disagrees with the germline gene, perhaps due to a read error. The chain combines TRBV14 with TRBJ2-1, with D uncertain. The germline V gene encodes CDR1 SGHDN and CDR2 FVKESK. This CDR3 comprises 12 residues. This chain's CDR3 is CASSRNYSEQSF. CDR3 bases: TGTGCCAGCAGCCGGAACTACAGTGAGCAGTCCTTC.

The genes are TRBV10-3 and TRBJ2-3, with D perhaps TRBD2 (5 bases). In germline, CDR1 is ENHRY, CDR2 SYGVKD. The CDR3 has 14 residues. V was cut by 0 bases and J by 14 bases, with 18 bases left in between. The CDR3 nucleotides are TGTGCCATCAGTGAGTCTCCGGGAACAGATACGTGGTATTTT. Translated, it gives CAISESPGTDTWYF.

This clonotype occurred many times. The chain carries TRBV6-1 and TRBJ1-5; D is unresolved. CDR1 is MNHNS and CDR2 is SASEGT in the germline V gene. V was shortened by 0 bases and J by 2 bases, with 14 bases between the two germline ends. The CDR3 extends over 17 amino acids. The CDR3 nucleotides are TGTGCCAGCAGTGAAGCGGCGGGGATGGACGGCAATCAGCCCCAGCATTTT. Protein sequence: CASSEAAGMDGNQPQHF.

V usage is TRBV6-5 and J usage is TRBJ2-7; D may be TRBD2 (5 bases). CDR3 length equals 16 residues. CDR1 is MNHEY and CDR2 is SVGAGI in the germline V gene. V lost 4 bases to trimming and J lost 4 bases, with 20 bases between them. The CDR3: CASSFFLLGEDYEQYF. The DNA for the CDR3 is TGTGCCAGCAGTTTCTTCTTATTGGGAGAGGATTACGAGCAGTACTTC.

In regard to this clonotype: The missing conserved phenylalanine or tryptophan at the end of this CDR3 makes a read error likely. The DNA is omitted, as the CDR3 cannot be located on it reliably, and the CDR3 follows TCRdb's listing. The chain joins TRBV6-1 to TRBJ2-5; the table gives TRBD2 as D, unverified against the DNA. The CDR3 region is 17 residues in length, termini included. CDR1 is MNHNS and CDR2 is SASEGT in the germline V gene. The CDR3 region is CASSDLWTSGSGETQYS.

V and J are TRBV18 and TRBJ1-1, with TRBD1 identical over 7 bases. Germline CDR1 reads KGHSH; CDR2 reads LQKENI. Unmatched junction bases numbered 10, after V lost 0 bases and J lost 6 bases. The length of the CDR3 is 16 residues. The CDR3 DNA reads TGTGCCAGCTCACCACCGGAAGGAGAGGGGGCTCCTGAAGCTTTCTTT. Amino acid sequence: CASSPPEGEGAPEAFF. Full variable domain (rest looked up from reference TRBV18 and TRBJ1-1): NAGVMQNPRHLVRRRGQEARLRCSPMKGHSHVYWYRQLPEEGLKFMVYLQKENIIDESGMPKERFSAEFPKEGPSILRIQQVVRGDSAAYFCASSPPEGEGAPEAFFGQGTRLTVV.

The chain combines TRBV11-1 with TRBJ2-1, with a tentative D call TRBD2 (6 bases). Looked up from germline, CDR1 is SGHAT and CDR2 is FQDESV (reference sequence). The CDR3 runs to 16 residues. V dropped 5 bases and J dropped 5 bases, with 19 bases sitting between them. CDR3 in DNA: TGTGCCAGCAGCCTGGGACCGGGAGAAGTTGACAATGAGCAGTTCTTC. This translates into CASSLGPGEVDNEQFF.

CDR3 amino acids: CASSEEQGGPYGRYF. As DNA, the CDR3 is TGTGCCAGCAGTGAGGAACAGGGAGGCCCCTACGGGCGGTACTTC. The genes are TRBV6-1 and TRBJ2-7; D tentatively reads TRBD1 or TRBD2 (6 bases each). CDR3 length: 15 residues. V shed 3 bases and J shed 12 bases, with 24 bases lying between them. The V gene's germline CDR1 is MNHNS and CDR2 SASEGT.

The CDR3 DNA is TGTACAGGCAGCTTAACCGACGGAGCCTACGAGCAGTACTTC. Its protein is CTGSLTDGAYEQYF. The chain has TRBV11-2 and TRBJ2-7; maybe TRBD1 (5 bases). The CDR3 totals 14 residues. Germline CDR1 reads SGHAT; CDR2 reads FQNNGV.

As concerns this clonotype: A read error may be the cause here, since a much bigger clone is one base away. The final CDR3 position lacks the conserved phenylalanine or tryptophan, pointing to a likely read error. The chain links TRBV28 to TRBJ2-7; 7 bases agree with TRBD1. The ends lost 6 bases at V and 4 bases at J; junction bases unmatched: 9. Germline V CDR1 and CDR2: MDHEN, SYDVKM. The CDR3 runs 14 residues. CDR3 region: CASSPQTGWYEQYL. In nucleotides, the CDR3 is TGTGCCAGCAGCCCCCAGACAGGGTGGTACGAGCAGTACCTC.

Concerning this clonotype itself: One junction end does not reproduce the germline sequence, and a read error may be involved. The chain couples TRBV11-2 to TRBJ2-1, with TRBD2 identical over 7 bases. The CDR3 covers 16 residues. CDR1 and CDR2 from the germline V gene are SGHAT and FQNNGV. CDR3 DNA: TGTGCCAGCAGCTCGCGCCCCAGCGGGAAGATCTATGAACAGTTCTTT. Translated, it gives CASSSRPSGKIYEQFF.

In this sample, this clonotype is medium-sized. The chain links TRBV5-1 to TRBJ1-6; no definite D call. The CDR3 contains 12 residues. V lost 0 bases and J 8 bases, leaving 3 bases between the germline ends. The germline CDR1 and CDR2 sequences are SGHRS and YFSETQ. CDR3 DNA sequence: TGCGCCAGCAGCTTGGCGGATTCACCCCTCCACTTT. It codes for CASSLADSPLHF. Drawing the rest from reference TRBV5-1 and TRBJ1-6, the complete variable domain is KAGVTQTPRYLIKTRGQQVTLSCSPISGHRSVSWYQQTPGQGLQFLFEYFSETQRNKGNFPGRFSGRQFSNSRSEMNVSTLELGDSALYLCASSLADSPLHFGNGTRLTVT.

This clonotype was recorded at least ten times. The chain is built from TRBV10-1 and TRBJ2-5; D uncertain. Germline loops: CDR1 WNHNN, CDR2 SYGVQD (reference sequence). The CDR3 runs 15 residues. V was shortened by 0 bases and J by 2 bases, with 10 bases between the two germline ends. Here the CDR3 DNA reads TGCGCCAGCAGTGAGTCGGGTTATGGACAAGAGACCCAGTACTTC. This codes for CASSESGYGQETQYF.

The rearrangement joins TRBV11-2 to TRBJ2-5; unclear D gene. Germline CDR1 and CDR2: SGHAT and FQNNGV. This CDR3 is 16 amino acids long. Deletions cut 1 base from V and 5 bases from J, with 17 bases between. CDR3 residues: CASSLGGIGPEETQYF. The CDR3 nucleotides are TGTGCCAGCAGCTTAGGGGGTATCGGCCCGGAGGAGACCCAGTACTTC. The full variable domain, its missing parts supplied by reference TRBV11-2 and TRBJ2-5, is EAGVAQSPRYKIIEKRQSVAFWCNPISGHATLYWYQQILGQGPKLLIQFQNNGVVDDSQLPKDRFSAERLKGVDSTLKIQPAKLEDSAVYLCASSLGGIGPEETQYFGPGTRLLVL.

This clonotype was counted only a few times. It may be a read error: a sequence one base away is much more abundant. The chain is built from TRBV5-6 and TRBJ2-7, with D maybe TRBD2 (5 bases). Germline V gene lookup returns CDR1 SGHDT and CDR2 YYEEEE. CDR3 length: 14 residues. The V end lost 4 bases, the J end lost 1 base, and 12 bases lay between the germline ends. Here the CDR3 reads CASSPLDLSYEQYF. The CDR3 DNA is TGTGCCAGCAGCCCCCTGGACTTATCCTACGAGCAGTACTTC.

Comments on this clonotype: Because the CDR3 is missing its conserved closing phenylalanine or tryptophan, this is likely a read error. This chain joins TRBV6-6 and TRBJ1-2, with TRBD1 matching over 7 bases. Germline CDR1 is MNHNY and CDR2 is SVGAGI (reference sequence). This CDR3 is built from 14 residues. Trimming took 4 bases from V and 10 from J; bases not matched to a gene: 12. Written as DNA, the CDR3 is TGTGCCAGCAGTTCAGAAGGGGGCGGGAATGACTACACCATC. Translating it yields CASSSEGGGNDYTI.

Concerning this clonotype itself: In this CDR3 the conserved last residue, phenylalanine or tryptophan, is missing, so a read error is likely. The chain employs TRBV11-2 and TRBJ2-1; the D is unclear. The germline V gene has CDR1 SGHAT and CDR2 FQNNGV. CDR3 length: 13 residues. The CDR3 protein is CASSLNNAYEQFL. DNA for the CDR3: TGTGCTAGCAGCTTAAATAATGCCTATGAGCAGTTCTTA.

Points on this clonotype: The junction departs from the called germline gene at one end, perhaps through a read error. The chain has TRBV6-5 and TRBJ2-6, with 8 bases matching TRBD1. Germline CDR1 is MNHEY and CDR2 is SVGAGI. The CDR3 contains 18 residues. In DNA, the CDR3 is TGTGCCAGTAGTCTTTGGACAGGGACGAAAGCTGGGGCCGACGTCCTGACTTTC. This sequence encodes CASSLWTGTKAGADVLTF.

This clonotype was recorded many times. The chain joins TRBV28 to TRBJ1-2, with 9 bases that match TRBD1. V shed 6 bases and J 4 bases; nucleotides not matched to a gene: 6. Germline assignment: CDR1 MDHEN and CDR2 SYDVKM. This CDR3 has 14 amino acids. The CDR3 is CASSPGQGFYGYTF. The CDR3 nucleotides read TGTGCCAGCAGCCCGGGACAGGGTTTCTATGGCTACACCTTC.

The count of this clonotype is one. An end of the junction does not agree with germline; a read error may underlie this. This chain joins TRBV6-5 and TRBJ2-1; possibly TRBD1 or TRBD2 for D (5 bases each). Germline-derived CDR1 and CDR2 are MNHEY and SVGAGI. The CDR3 covers 16 residues. CDR3 nucleotide sequence: TGTGCCAGTAGTTACTCCGGGGCGATGAGGAACGCTAAGCAGTTCTTC. It yields the protein CASSYSGAMRNAKQFF.

As concerns this clonotype: The germline gene is not matched at one end of the junction; a read error may be the cause. V usage is TRBV5-6 and J usage is TRBJ2-2, with TRBD2 as a possible D gene (5 bases). Germline CDR1 and CDR2: SGHDT and YYEEEE. The CDR3 is made up of 14 amino acids. CDR3 protein: CTSSFEGYTGELFF. DNA for the CDR3: TGTACCAGCAGCTTCGAAGGGTACACCGGGGAGTTGTTTTTT.

About this clonotype: At one of its ends the junction is not consistent with the germline gene, which may arise from a read error. This sequence joins TRBV28 and TRBJ2-7, with D tentatively TRBD1 (7 bases). Per germline, CDR1 MDHEN and CDR2 SYDVKM. The CDR3 totals 14 residues. The CDR3 sequence: CANSEGGQRYEQYF. The CDR3 bases are TGTGCCAACAGTGAGGGGGGACAGCGCTACGAGCAGTACTTC.

The rearrangement uses TRBV7-9 and TRBJ2-1, with TRBD2 matching over 11 bases. CDR1 and CDR2 (germline): SEHNR, FQNEAQ (reference sequence). The CDR3 is made up of 17 amino acids. V trimming: 3 bases; J trimming: 5 bases; junction bases outside the gene matches: 9. This chain's CDR3 is CASSFPARLAGHNEQFF. The CDR3 bases are TGTGCCAGCAGCTTTCCTGCCAGACTAGCGGGACACAATGAGCAGTTCTTC.